Presented here are 13 T cell receptor beta chains from one specimen sequenced in a study of T-cell memory formation after mild COVID-19. One entry per CDR3 protein results from TCRdb running MiXCR on the 5' RACE reads. The data show roughly 110,000 distinct CDR3 sequences, roughly an eighth seen once. Sequencing was performed on PBMCs or a T cell subset sorted from them (not recorded which). These receptors came from a man in his late teens or twenties who had mild COVID-19 (a few samples of this study predate the infection). Cell type and time point are not known.

The chain carries TRBV9 and TRBJ1-2; possible D gene TRBD1, 6 bases. CDR1 SGDLS and CDR2 YYNGEE come from the germline V gene. The CDR3 spans 14 residues. V lost 4 bases to trimming and J lost 4 bases, with 14 bases between them. The CDR3 region is CASSPPGGGYGYTF. Written as DNA, the CDR3 is TGTGCCAGCAGCCCCCCCGGGGGCGGCTATGGCTACACCTTC.

The chain uses TRBV3-1 and TRBJ2-4; 8 bases agree with TRBD2. The germline V gene has CDR1 LGHDT and CDR2 YNNKEL (reference sequence). With 5 bases clipped from V and 3 bases from J, the junction kept 6 bases outside the gene matches. CDR3 length: 15 residues. In DNA form, the CDR3 reads TGTGCCAGCAGCATAGGACTAGCCGTCAAAAACATTCAGTACTTC. Protein product: CASSIGLAVKNIQYF.

The chain links TRBV7-9 to TRBJ2-5, with TRBD1 identical over 8 bases. V was pared by 1 base and J by 5 bases, with 9 bases of the junction left unmatched. Germline lookup yields CDR1 SEHNR and CDR2 FQNEAQ (reference sequence). CDR3 length equals 16 residues. The CDR3 sequence is CASSLGGQVTSETQYF. CDR3 nucleotides: TGTGCCAGCAGCTTAGGGGGACAGGTGACCTCGGAGACCCAGTACTTC.

This clonotype was detected once. The genes are TRBV14 and TRBJ2-1, with D maybe TRBD2 (5 bases). The CDR3 has 16 amino acids. Germline V lookup: CDR1 SGHDN, CDR2 FVKESK. V was shortened by 4 bases and J by 7 bases, with 20 bases between the two germline ends. The CDR3 sequence: CASSPLGNGMGNEQFF. DNA for the CDR3: TGTGCCAGCAGCCCCCTGGGGAACGGGATGGGGAATGAGCAGTTCTTC.

This clonotype was counted only a few times. V is TRBV7-2 and J is TRBJ2-3; 10 nucleotides agree with TRBD2. Germline assignment: CDR1 SGHTA and CDR2 FQGNSA. V shed 3 bases and J 1 base; nucleotides not matched to a gene: 1. The CDR3 contains 15 residues. CDR3: CASSFGLAGTDTQYF. As DNA, the CDR3 is TGTGCCAGCAGCTTCGGACTAGCGGGCACAGATACGCAGTATTTT.

This clonotype has just a few counts. The chain is built from TRBV6-1 and TRBJ1-5, with 7 bases matching TRBD1. From germline, CDR1 is MNHNS and CDR2 SASEGT. This CDR3 has 17 residues. After removal of 6 bases from V and 0 bases from J, the junction contained 11 bases not matched to a gene. CDR3 sequence: CASSDLGTVNSNQPQHF. In nucleotides, the CDR3 is TGTGCCAGCAGCGACCTAGGGACAGTAAATAGCAATCAGCCCCAGCATTTT.

This clonotype has only a few counts. The chain has TRBV5-1 and TRBJ2-1, with 13 bases identical to TRBD2. Germline CDR1 reads SGHRS; CDR2 reads YFSETQ. This CDR3 has 18 amino acids. J gave up 6 bases and V 2 bases, and 11 bases lay outside the gene matches. The CDR3 loop reads CASSFTGTSGARVNEQFF. The CDR3, as DNA: TGCGCCAGCAGCTTTACCGGGACTAGCGGGGCTCGTGTCAATGAGCAGTTCTTC.

The chain is built from TRBV29-1 and TRBJ1-1, with TRBD1 identical over 7 bases. Trimming removed 7 bases from V and 0 bases from J; junction bases left unmatched: 8. This CDR3 spans 14 amino acids. Germline V CDR1 and CDR2: SQVTM, ANQGSEA. The CDR3 sequence: CSAQGMMMNTEAFF. The CDR3 DNA sequence: TGCAGCGCACAGGGGATGATGATGAACACTGAAGCTTTCTTT.

This clonotype was seen ten or more times. The chain couples TRBV6-4 to TRBJ2-3; D is ambiguous. The CDR3 covers 13 residues. CDR1 and CDR2 from the germline V gene are MRHNA and SNTAGT. The ends were cut back, 3 bases at V and 0 bases at J, with 4 bases in the middle. CDR3 nucleotide sequence: TGTGCCAGCAGTGAGGGGAGCACAGATACGCAGTATTTT. Residues: CASSEGSTDTQYF.

The rearrangement links TRBV7-9 to TRBJ2-3; 9 nucleotides match TRBD1. From germline, CDR1 is SEHNR and CDR2 FQNEAQ (reference sequence). This CDR3 comprises 12 residues. V lost 0 bases to trimming and J lost 14 bases; unmatched junction nucleotides: 3. The CDR3 DNA reads as TGTGCCAGCAGCTTAGCGGGGGACAGGGTGTATTTT. Translation gives CASSLAGDRVYF.

The chain combines TRBV11-2 with TRBJ2-1; no reliable D call. The CDR3 length is 14 residues. V was shortened by 2 bases and J by 0 bases, with 5 bases between the two germline ends. Germline CDR1 SGHAT, CDR2 FQNNGV. The chain's CDR3 is CASSLQSSYNEQFF. CDR3 nucleotide sequence: TGTGCCAGCAGCTTACAAAGCTCCTACAATGAGCAGTTCTTC. The full variable domain, completed using reference TRBV11-2 and TRBJ2-1, is EAGVAQSPRYKIIEKRQSVAFWCNPISGHATLYWYQQILGQGPKLLIQFQNNGVVDDSQLPKDRFSAERLKGVDSTLKIQPAKLEDSAVYLCASSLQSSYNEQFFGPGTRLTVL.

This clonotype was counted between two and nine times. J is TRBJ1-1 and V is TRBV29-1; maybe TRBD1 (6 bases). V was shortened by 3 bases and J by 4 bases, with 15 bases between the two germline ends. CDR1 is SQVTM, CDR2 ANQGSEA, per germline. CDR3 length equals 14 residues. The CDR3 is CSVEPQGSLTEAFF. For the CDR3, the DNA is TGCAGCGTTGAGCCCCAGGGGAGCCTCACTGAAGCTTTCTTT.

This clonotype has only a few counts. Germline is not matched at one junction end, which may reflect a read error. The gene calls are TRBV4-3 and TRBJ1-2; 8 nucleotides line up with TRBD1. Looked up from germline, CDR1 is LGHNA and CDR2 is YSLEER. The CDR3 contains 12 residues. The CDR3 loop reads CASSSFLGQVYF. In DNA, the CDR3 is TGCGCCAGCAGCTCCTTCTTGGGACAGGTTTACTTC.